This T cell receptor (beta chain) was sequenced for a study of T cell repertoires in cytomegalovirus infection. The overall study: The authors relied on CMV epitopes, both recently identified HLA-C-restricted and well-studied HLA-B-restricted. Overall study findings and caveats: There were HLA-C-restricted CMV-specific TCR beta clonotypes dominating the ex vivo response.

One entry per CDR3 protein, called by TCRdb with MiXCR from the reads. The table has about half a million distinct CDR3 sequences, around 35% seen once. The germline V gene encodes CDR1 LGHDT and CDR2 YNNKEL (reference sequence). Trimming took 6 bases from V and 3 from J; bases not matched to a gene: 7. This CDR3 has 16 amino acids. Comment on this clonotype: Its matching antigen is unknown.

The sequence derives from a human donor in good health (CMV status not recorded). Some clones in this sample may be carry-over from other donors' samples. Sequences were derived from cultured PBMCs, sampled from culture after CMV antigen stimulation. The chain carries TRBV3-1 and TRBJ2-1; 11 bases agree with TRBD2. CDR3 coding DNA: TGTGCCAGCAGTCAACTAGCGGGAGAGCGCTACAATGAGCAGTTCTTC. Residues: CASSQLAGERYNEQFF.